This TCR beta chain came from a study of blood T cell repertoires in COVID-19. Study background: Spain, Italy and the United States supplied samples that represented acute and convalescent COVID-19. PBMCs, B-cell-depleted T cells, or T cells were the source of the cDNA or gDNA that made up the material.

Original data processing: Quantification of nucleated cells was approximated via reference gene primer amplification. Libraries were prepared by immunoSEQ multiplex PCR; TCRdb keeps only in-frame clonotypes and omits some of them. The V and J calls and clone size were taken over from that table, and D and trimming were inferred from the DNA. This sample has more than 200,000 clones, with 88% found just once. Germline assignment: CDR1 ENHRY and CDR2 SYGVKD. Deletions cut 8 bases from V and 7 bases from J, with 17 bases between. There are 13 residues in the CDR3. V and J are TRBV10-3 and TRBJ1-2; no clear D. This TCR was sampled from a man aged 70-80 years with acute or convalescent COVID-19. The sample taken for sequencing was peripheral blood. The CDR3 sequence is CAIVPDSAAGYTF. The DNA of the CDR3 is TGTGCCATCGTTCCTGACTCTGCGGCTGGCTACACCTTC.